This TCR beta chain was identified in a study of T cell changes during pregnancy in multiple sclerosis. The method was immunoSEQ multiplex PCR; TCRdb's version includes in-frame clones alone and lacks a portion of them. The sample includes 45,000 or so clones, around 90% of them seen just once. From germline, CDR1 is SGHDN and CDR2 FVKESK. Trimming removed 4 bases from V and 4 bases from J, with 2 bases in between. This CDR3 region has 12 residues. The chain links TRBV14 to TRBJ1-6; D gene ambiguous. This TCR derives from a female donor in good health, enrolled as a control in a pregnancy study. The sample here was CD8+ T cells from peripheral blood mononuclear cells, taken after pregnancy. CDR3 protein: CASSPYNSPLHF. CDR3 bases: TGTGCCAGCAGCCCGTATAATTCACCCCTCCACTTT. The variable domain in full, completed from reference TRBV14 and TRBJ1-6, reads EAGVTQFPSHSVIEKGQTVTLRCDPISGHDNLYWYRRVMGKEIKFLLHFVKESKQDESGMPNNRFLAERTGGTYSTLKVQPAELEDSGVYFCASSPYNSPLHFGNGTRLTVT.